This T cell receptor beta chain came from a study of T-cell reconstitution after alpha-beta-depleted transplantation in children. With 0 bases removed from V and 10 bases from J, the gap between germline ends came to 13 bases. CDR3 length: 14 residues. Germline V gives CDR1 LGHNA, CDR2 YNFKEQ. Unique molecular identifiers were built into the TCRbeta library. TCRdb reanalysed the PCR reads using MiXCR and keeps one entry per CDR3 protein. This table has over 200,000 distinct CDR3 sequences, roughly a tenth appearing once. The sample holds many counts of this clonotype. The V gene is TRBV4-2, the J gene TRBJ2-4, with D unclear. The input for sequencing was PBMCs, taken before TCRalphabeta/CD19-depleted stem cell transplant. The sequence was collected from a child in the first two years of life with acute myeloid leukemia, due to receive a stem cell transplant. CDR3 loop: CASSQDFLGRIQYF. In DNA form, the CDR3 reads TGTGCCAGCAGCCAAGATTTTCTCGGAAGAATTCAGTACTTC.